The T cell receptor beta chain described here comes from a study of early T cells in non-severe SARS-CoV-2 infection. As part of library construction, unique molecular identifiers were attached to individual cDNA molecules. Using its own MiXCR run on the 5' RACE reads, TCRdb lists one record per CDR3 protein. The sample holds around 49,000 distinct CDR3 sequences, approximately 4.1% seen once. Germline CDR1 is SGHDT and CDR2 is YYEEEE. V lost 2 bases, J lost 7 bases, and 4 bases stayed unmatched. This CDR3 is built from 14 residues. This clonotype was recorded many times. The chain recombines TRBV5-6 with TRBJ2-2; 8 bases map to TRBD1. Material for sequencing was whole blood. The sequence came from an adult who was a healthcare worker with PCR-confirmed SARS-CoV-2 infection or an uninfected control (not recorded which). CDR3 nucleotide sequence: TGTGCCAGCAGCTTCCAGGGGGCTCACGGGGAGCTGTTTTTT. It encodes CASSFQGAHGELFF. Together with reference TRBV5-6 and TRBJ2-2, the CDR3 gives the full variable domain: DAGVTQSPTHLIKTRGQQVTLRCSPKSGHDTVSWYQQALGQGPQFIFQYYEEEERQRGNFPDRFSGHQFPNYSSELNVNALLLGDSALYLCASSFQGAHGELFFGEGSRLTVL.